This entry lists 4 T cell receptor beta chains sequenced from one sample in a study of beta chain features in type 1 diabetes. The antigens of these receptors remain unknown. Study-level points and caveats: Within each of all four CD4+ subsets, Type 1 diabetes patients had TCRB CDR3s that were moderately but significantly shorter.

The entirety of the isolated RNA underwent reverse transcription, so expressed TCRB transcripts were sequenced. The table came from immunoSEQ multiplex PCR; TCRdb's copy has only in-frame clones and leaves some out. The data hold hundreds of thousands of clones, with more than 13% observed a single time. What was sequenced was naive CD4+ T cells from blood. The receptor source for this set is a man between 18 and 29 years old with type 1 diabetes.

This clone was detected only a few times. The chain has TRBV30 and TRBJ2-5, with D unresolved. Germline V gives CDR1 GTSNPN, CDR2 SVGIG (reference sequence). Trimming cost V 0 bases and J 5 bases, with 10 bases left between them. This CDR3 spans 13 amino acids. The CDR3 protein is CAWSVSVLETQYF. The DNA for the CDR3 is TGTGCCTGGAGTGTTTCGGTCTTGGAGACCCAGTACTTC. Supplemented by reference TRBV30 and TRBJ2-5, the full variable domain reads SQTIHQWPATLVQPVGSPLSLECTVEGTSNPNLYWYRQAAGRGLQLLFYSVGIGQISSEVPQNLSASRPQDRQFILSSKKLLLSDSGFYLCAWSVSVLETQYFGPGTRLLVL.

This clone has more than one count but fewer than ten. The chain joins TRBV29-1 to TRBJ2-2, with D unclear. Germline V CDR1 and CDR2: SQVTM, ANQGSEA. V dropped 4 bases and J dropped 1 base, with 7 bases sitting between them. The CDR3 is 13 residues long. The CDR3 protein is CSVVVGNTGELFF. CDR3 nucleotides: TGCAGCGTTGTAGTGGGGAACACCGGGGAGCTGTTTTTT.

This clone occurred a few times. The sample holds other DNA sequences that translate to the same CDR3. The V call is TRBV7-2, the J call TRBJ2-5; no clear D. V was trimmed by 3 bases and J by 2 bases, leaving 10 bases between them. In germline, CDR1 is SGHTA, CDR2 FQGNSA. This CDR3 spans 14 amino acids. The CDR3 DNA reads as TGTGCCAGCAGCTTCAGAAGACTTCAAGAGACCCAGTACTTC. It encodes CASSFRRLQETQYF.

This clone was counted a few times. The CDR3 is CASSQDPGLAYEQYF. CDR3 DNA: TGTGCCAGCAGCCAAGACCCAGGGTTAGCCTACGAGCAGTACTTC. V is TRBV4-2 and J is TRBJ2-7; D might be TRBD1 (5 bases). CDR3 length: 15 amino acids. V was shortened by 0 bases and J by 2 bases, with 11 bases between the two germline ends. Germline CDR1 and CDR2: LGHNA and YNFKEQ.